This T cell receptor beta chain originates from a study of CD8 T cells in ankylosing spondylitis. Findings of the study overall: A TCR beta motif made of fewer than ten highly homologous variants seemed typical of ankylosing spondylitis blood. Enrichment of disease-linked clones was reportedly significant in matched ankylosing spondylitis synovial fluid.

Notes on this clonotype: The antigen remains undetermined.

This CDR3 is 15 amino acids long. Germline assignment: CDR1 MGHRA and CDR2 YSYEKL. Trimming removed 1 base at V and 5 bases at J, with 14 bases between. Library preparation for TCR beta used quantitative 5'-RACE with molecular barcodes. TCRdb recomputed calls from the 5' RACE reads with MiXCR, one row per CDR3 protein. Among fewer than 400,000 distinct CDR3 sequences, approximately 20% were seen once, and the ten largest hold about a sixth. The receptor's source is a male donor with ankylosing spondylitis. The sequencing input was blood, either unsorted or a sorted T cell fraction (not recorded which). The genes are TRBV4-1 and TRBJ1-1, with D maybe TRBD1 (5 bases). The CDR3 DNA reads TGCGCCAGCAGCCAAGGGGGCGGCGGGTGGACTGAAGCTTTCTTT. Its protein is CASSQGGGGWTEAFF.